These T cell receptor beta chains were read from a single sample in a study of T cell responses to AZD1222 COVID-19 vaccine. Sequencing used immunoSEQ multiplex PCR; TCRdb keeps in-frame clones, though not all of them. The data contain about 130,000 clones, 92% of them singletons. Sample: peripheral blood, taken on day 0 of AZD1222 vaccination. The receptors were gathered from an adult in good health. CDR3s include the opening cysteine and the closing phenylalanine or tryptophan. D genes are given only for firm matches. Where a row states a size, it is once, few, many or the class of an expanded clone; other rows omit it.

d_call	v_call	clone_size	j_call	cdr3_aa	cdr3_nt
.	TRBV5-1	.	TRBJ2-5	CASSLSTSGETQYF	TGCGCCAGCAGCCTCTCAACTAGTGGAGAGACCCAGTACTTC
TRBD2	TRBV18	.	TRBJ2-3	CASSTSSGGFTDTQYF	TGTGCCAGCTCAACCTCTAGCGGGGGATTCACAGATACGCAGTATTTT
.	TRBV4-1	.	TRBJ2-4	CASSQGRGTNLDIQYF	TGCGCCAGCAGCCAAGGAAGGGGAACAAACTTGGACATTCAGTACTTC
.	TRBV5-1	.	TRBJ1-2	CASSPEGGHGYTF	TGCGCCAGCAGCCCCGAAGGGGGGCATGGCTACACCTTC
.	TRBV14	.	TRBJ1-2	CASNPGQYGYTF	TGTGCCAGCAACCCGGGACAATATGGCTACACCTTC
.	TRBV29-1	.	TRBJ2-3	CSARGGGGTDTQYF	TGCAGCGCAAGAGGAGGGGGCGGCACAGATACGCAGTATTTT
.	TRBV19	.	TRBJ2-3	CASSIGGNWRTDTQYF	TGTGCCAGTAGTATAGGGGGGAATTGGCGCACAGATACGCAGTATTTT
TRBD2	TRBV7-2	.	TRBJ2-5	CASSLKAGGHQETQYF	TGTGCCAGCAGCCTAAAAGCGGGGGGGCACCAAGAGACCCAGTACTTC
.	TRBV21-1	once	TRBJ2-7	CASSKYGGNYEQYF	TGTGCCAGCAGCAAATACGGGGGGAATTACGAGCAGTACTTC
TRBD1	TRBV4-1	.	TRBJ1-2	CASSPGQGISNYGYTF	TGCGCCAGCAGCCCAGGACAGGGGATCAGTAACTATGGCTACACCTTC
.	TRBV4-3	.	TRBJ1-1	CASSQDRGGKSGEAFF	TGCGCCAGCAGCCAAGATCGAGGAGGAAAAAGCGGGGAAGCTTTCTTT
.	TRBV6-5	.	TRBJ1-4	CASSYSGEGNEKLFF	TGTGCCAGCAGTTACTCTGGGGAGGGTAATGAAAAACTGTTTTTT
.	TRBV28	.	TRBJ2-1	CASYISTGLEQFF	TGTGCCAGTTACATCTCGACAGGCCTAGAGCAGTTCTTC
.	TRBV11-1	.	TRBJ2-5	CASSFDRTQETQYF	TGTGCCAGCAGCTTCGACAGAACTCAAGAGACCCAGTACTTC
TRBD1	TRBV18	.	TRBJ1-2	CASSPGTGTNYGYTF	TGTGCCAGCTCACCAGGGACAGGCACTAACTATGGCTACACCTTC
.	TRBV4-3	.	TRBJ1-5	CASSQAYTGNRPQHF	TGCGCCAGCAGCCAAGCCTACACAGGGAATCGGCCCCAGCATTTT